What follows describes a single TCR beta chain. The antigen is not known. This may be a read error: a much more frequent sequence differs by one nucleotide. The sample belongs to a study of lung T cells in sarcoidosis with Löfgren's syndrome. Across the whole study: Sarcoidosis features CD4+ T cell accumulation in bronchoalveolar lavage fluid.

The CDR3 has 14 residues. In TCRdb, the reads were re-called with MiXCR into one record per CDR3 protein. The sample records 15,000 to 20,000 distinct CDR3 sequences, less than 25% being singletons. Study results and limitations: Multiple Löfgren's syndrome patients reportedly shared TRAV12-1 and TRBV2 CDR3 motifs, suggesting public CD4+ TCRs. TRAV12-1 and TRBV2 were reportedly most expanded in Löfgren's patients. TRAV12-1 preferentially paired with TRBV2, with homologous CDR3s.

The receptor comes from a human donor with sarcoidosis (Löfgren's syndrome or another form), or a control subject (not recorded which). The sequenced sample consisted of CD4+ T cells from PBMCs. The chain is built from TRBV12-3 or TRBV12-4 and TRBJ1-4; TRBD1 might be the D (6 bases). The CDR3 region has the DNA TGTGCCAGCGGTTTCACAGGGAGGAATGAAAAACTGTTTTTT. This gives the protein CASGFTGRNEKLFF.